These T cell receptor beta chains were read from a single sample in a study of cytomegalovirus exposure and HLA in healthy donors. Method: immunoSEQ multiplex PCR; TCRdb's copy keeps in-frame clones and lacks some. There are under 200,000 clones in the sample; 70% to 85% occur only once, and roughly 0.64% lies in the top ten. The sequenced sample consisted of PBMCs. Receptor source: a woman between 35 and 50 years old in good health and CMV-seronegative. Each CDR3 is given without its conserved first and last residue. D genes are given only for firm matches.

TRBV7-2	TRBJ1-5	.	ASSRQHSNQPQH
TRBV6-1	TRBJ1-2	.	ASSEWASEGYGYT
TRBV30	TRBJ2-1	TRBD2	AWSTGTSGKSSYNEQF
TRBV7-3	TRBJ2-2	.	ASSLKGGKAGELF
TRBV27	TRBJ2-4	.	ASGKTGDRDQY
TRBV19	TRBJ2-5	.	ASSTGVVQETQY
TRBV7-8	TRBJ2-7	.	ASSLTRGGTYEQY
TRBV10-3	TRBJ1-2	TRBD1	AITLTGYNGYT
TRBV5-4	TRBJ1-2	.	ASSLDPSYGYT
TRBV4-2	TRBJ2-3	.	ASSQGGESTDTQY
TRBV11-3	TRBJ1-1	.	ASSLDPRGYTEAF
TRBV5-1	TRBJ2-5	TRBD2	ASSLGLAGGGQETQY
TRBV19	TRBJ1-5	.	ASSINFQEGNQPQH
TRBV10-3	TRBJ2-5	TRBD1	AISDPGQGEGETQY
TRBV30	TRBJ2-3	TRBD2	AWSTGLAGFTDTQY
TRBV28	TRBJ2-7	.	ASSKTGVGHSYEQY
TRBV2	TRBJ2-3	TRBD2	ASSTVAGGPSTDTQY
TRBV7-9	TRBJ2-7	.	ASSPHSGRNYEQY
TRBV6-1	TRBJ2-7	.	ASSENSGLSTGLTYEQY
TRBV9	TRBJ1-4	.	ASSGGWANEKLF